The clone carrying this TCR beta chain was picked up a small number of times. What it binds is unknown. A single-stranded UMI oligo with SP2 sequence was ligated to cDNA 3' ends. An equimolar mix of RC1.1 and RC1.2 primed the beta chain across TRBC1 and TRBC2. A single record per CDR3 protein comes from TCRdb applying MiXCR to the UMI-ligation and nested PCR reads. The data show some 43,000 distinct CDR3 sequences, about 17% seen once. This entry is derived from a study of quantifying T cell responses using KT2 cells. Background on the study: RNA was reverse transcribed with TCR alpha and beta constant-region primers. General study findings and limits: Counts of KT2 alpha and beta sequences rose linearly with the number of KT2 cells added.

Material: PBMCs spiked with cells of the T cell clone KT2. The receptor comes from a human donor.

Here the CDR3 reads CAWRQGLNTEAFF. In DNA form, the CDR3 reads TGTGCCTGGAGACAGGGTTTGAACACTGAAGCTTTCTTT. The genes are TRBV30 and TRBJ1-1; a weak D match, TRBD1 (6 bases). Trimming left V 3 bases short and J 0 bases short, with 8 bases between. Germline values: CDR1 GTSNPN, CDR2 SVGIG (reference sequence). The CDR3 is 13 residues long.